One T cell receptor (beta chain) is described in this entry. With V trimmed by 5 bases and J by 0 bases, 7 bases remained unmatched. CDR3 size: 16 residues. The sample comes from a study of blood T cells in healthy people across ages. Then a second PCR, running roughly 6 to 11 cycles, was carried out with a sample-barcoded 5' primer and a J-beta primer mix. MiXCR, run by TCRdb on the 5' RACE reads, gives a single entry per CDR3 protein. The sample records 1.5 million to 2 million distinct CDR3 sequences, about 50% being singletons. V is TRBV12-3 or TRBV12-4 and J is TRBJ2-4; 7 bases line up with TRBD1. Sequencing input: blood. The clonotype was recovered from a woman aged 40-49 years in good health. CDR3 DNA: TGTGCCAGCAGTACCGGGGACAGCTCAGCCAAAAACATTCAGTACTTC. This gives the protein CASSTGDSSAKNIQYF.